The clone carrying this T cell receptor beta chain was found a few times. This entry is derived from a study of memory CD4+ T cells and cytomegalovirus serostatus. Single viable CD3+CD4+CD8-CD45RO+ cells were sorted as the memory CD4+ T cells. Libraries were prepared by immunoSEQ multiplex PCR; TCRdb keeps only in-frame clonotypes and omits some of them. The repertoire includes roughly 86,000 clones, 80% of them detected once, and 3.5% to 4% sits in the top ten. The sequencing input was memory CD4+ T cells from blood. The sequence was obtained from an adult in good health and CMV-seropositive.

CDR3 DNA: TGTGCCAGCAGTTACACAGGGGGAGACACTGAAGCTTTCTTT. Its translation is CASSYTGGDTEAFF. The V call is TRBV6-5, the J call TRBJ1-1; 8 bases are a match to TRBD1. This CDR3 has 14 amino acids. Trimming cost V 2 bases and J 3 bases; bases outside gene matches: 2. Per the germline V gene, CDR1 is MNHEY and CDR2 is SVGAGI.